This is a list of T cell receptor beta chains from one sample in a study of blood T cell repertoires in COVID-19. TCRdb's table, derived via immunoSEQ multiplex PCR, lists solely in-frame clones and lacks some. The table shows more than 300,000 clones, with approximately 90% occurring only once. The sequenced sample was PBMCs or T cells enriched from blood (not recorded which). These receptors all come from a woman in her 40s who had been exposed to COVID-19. The CDR3 runs from the conserved cysteine through the conserved F or W. The order of the fields is J gene, V gene, CDR3 protein.

>TRBJ2-7|TRBV7-6
CASSPSGTSAYEQYF
>TRBJ2-1|TRBV9
CASSLGTGGPNEQFF
>TRBJ2-1|TRBV7-9
CASSPSIYNEQFF
>TRBJ1-2|TRBV14
CASSQDPRDRGLGYTF
>TRBJ1-2|TRBV18
CASSPGPGPNYGYTF
>TRBJ2-3|TRBV29-1
CSVEQAADTQYF
>TRBJ1-6|TRBV5-1
CASSLRQGGDSPLHF
>TRBJ1-2|TRBV5-8
CASSPYGGREGGYTF
>TRBJ1-2|TRBV29-1
CSVLVRGQEPGYTF
>TRBJ1-1|TRBV12-3/TRBV12-4
CASSSRGQSEAFF
>TRBJ1-1|TRBV7-2
CASSAGLSTEAFF
>TRBJ2-7|TRBV5-1
CASSFGGVWRTTSSYEQYF
>TRBJ1-2|TRBV12-3/TRBV12-4
CASSGQSYGYTF
>TRBJ1-6|TRBV25-1
CASSEYGGAVENSPLHF
>TRBJ2-2|TRBV24-1
CATSEASESTGELFF
>TRBJ2-4|TRBV14
CASSQDFSPGGKNIQYF